Below are 2 T cell receptor beta chains sequenced from a single sample in a study of blood T cell repertoires in COVID-19. The method was immunoSEQ multiplex PCR; TCRdb's version includes in-frame clones alone and lacks a portion of them. In the table there are approximately 320,000 clones, roughly nine tenths of which are singletons. The sample taken for sequencing was PBMCs or T cells enriched from blood (not recorded which). The receptors derive from a man aged 55-75 years who had recovered from COVID-19.

The rearrangement joins TRBV7-3 to TRBJ2-2, with a weak D call TRBD2 (5 bases). In germline, CDR1 is SGHTA, CDR2 FQGTGA. This CDR3 has 12 residues. V was cut by 3 bases and J by 8 bases, with 7 bases left in between. CDR3 nucleotide sequence: TGTGCCAGCAGCTTGGGAGAGGGGGAGCTGTTTTTT. It translates to CASSLGEGELFF.

The chain carries TRBV18 and TRBJ1-5; weak D call: TRBD1 (6 bases). The CDR3 loop spans 14 amino acids. Trimming shortened V by 5 bases and J by 4 bases, and 12 bases separated the two germline ends. Per germline, CDR1 KGHSH and CDR2 LQKENI. The CDR3 nucleotides are TGTGCCAGCTCAGCAGGACAGAGAAATCAGCCCCAGCATTTT. Encoded protein: CASSAGQRNQPQHF.